What follows are 16 T cell receptor beta chains derived from one specimen sequenced in a study of blood T cells in healthy people across ages (dated by TCRdb to 2015 to 2017). The library was built by means of 5' RACE. TCRdb lists the instrument as Illumina HiSeq 2500. A second PCR of roughly 6 to 12 cycles was run with a J-beta primer mix and a sample-barcoded 5' primer. The public sequencing data were trimmed at Q25 with fastp and processed into clonotypes with MiXCR by TCRdb, which kept only in-frame beta chains. Each record represents a unique CDR3 protein, reported with the most common genes and DNA among its rows. This sample comprises roughly 1,000,000 distinct CDR3 sequences, under 30% of them detected only once. The ten most abundant clones make up around 0.75% of the sample. These data are also associated with another study on T cells of mothers and their children.

Sequenced sample: blood. Receptors were obtained from a girl aged 2 to 10 in good health.

This chain links TRBV7-2 with TRBJ2-1, with TRBD2 identical over 7 bases. Germline lookup yields CDR1 SGHTA and CDR2 FQGNSA. The length of the CDR3 is 15 residues. The V and J ends lost 0 bases and 15 bases, in that order; junction bases with no gene match: 14. The CDR3 DNA follows: TGTGCCAGCAGCTTAGCGCCCTCGGGGCGGGAGAGTATGTTCTTC. Protein product: CASSLAPSGRESMFF.

This clonotype showed up many times. The chain links TRBV6-5 to TRBJ2-1; D is unresolved. Trimming shortened V by 5 bases and J by 10 bases, and 15 bases separated the two germline ends. The CDR3 is made up of 13 amino acids. Germline V gives CDR1 MNHEY, CDR2 SVGAGI. CDR3 sequence reads: CASSLGFDTEQFF. The CDR3 DNA reads as TGTGCCAGCAGTCTCGGATTCGACACGGAGCAGTTCTTC.

The V call is TRBV7-8, the J call TRBJ2-7; 7 bases fit TRBD1. V lost 5 bases and J lost 2; bases outside the gene matches: 3. The V gene's germline CDR1 is SGHVS and CDR2 FQNEAQ. CDR3 size: 13 residues. The CDR3: CASSHGQAYEQYF. DNA for the CDR3: TGTGCCAGCAGCCACGGACAGGCCTACGAGCAGTACTTC.

V gene TRBV7-6 combines with J gene TRBJ2-1, with 13 bases fitting TRBD2. V gave up 3 bases and J gave up 9 bases; unmatched junction bases: 8. The CDR3 has 16 residues. The germline V gene encodes CDR1 SGHVS and CDR2 FNYEAQ. The CDR3 sequence: CASSFPELAGGSEQFF. As DNA, the CDR3 is TGTGCCAGCAGCTTCCCTGAACTAGCGGGAGGGTCTGAGCAGTTCTTC.

The rearrangement joins TRBV10-2 to TRBJ2-3; 10 nucleotides agree with TRBD2. The CDR3 spans 16 residues. Losses at the gene ends were 6 bases for V and 1 base for J; bases not matched to a gene: 7. Germline CDR1 is WSHSY and CDR2 is SAAADI. CDR3 nucleotide sequence: TGCGCCAGCAGACTAGCGGGAAAAAGGGGCACAGATACGCAGTATTTT. This codes for CASRLAGKRGTDTQYF.

This clonotype occurred a few times. The chain combines TRBV6-6 with TRBJ2-5; 8 bases agree with TRBD2. J gave up 4 bases and V 5 bases, and 9 bases lay outside the gene matches. CDR3 length equals 15 residues. The germline CDR1 and CDR2 sequences are MNHNY and SVGAGI (reference sequence). The CDR3 sequence is CASSPVVAGSETQYF. Here the CDR3 DNA reads TGTGCCAGCAGTCCCGTGGTAGCGGGGTCAGAGACCCAGTACTTC.

The CDR3 DNA is TGTGCCAGCAGCCACCCGGACAGGGACGAGCAGTACTTC. Residues: CASSHPDRDEQYF. The genes are TRBV6-5 and TRBJ2-7; 8 positions match TRBD1. The CDR3 sequence is 13 residues long. Germline CDR1 MNHEY, CDR2 SVGAGI. J lost 5 bases, V lost 6 bases, and 6 bases had no gene match.

CDR3: CSVDGPLGGYTF. The CDR3 DNA sequence: TGCAGCGTTGACGGGCCATTGGGGGGCTACACCTTC. The chain is built from TRBV29-1 and TRBJ1-2; unclear D gene. CDR3 length: 12 amino acids. CDR1 SQVTM and CDR2 ANQGSEA come from the germline V gene. Between the trimmed V and J ends, which lost 3 bases and 8 bases, there was a span of 13 bases.

V usage is TRBV12-3 or TRBV12-4 and J usage is TRBJ2-1, with 7 bases lining up with TRBD1. Trimming removed 5 bases from V and 0 bases from J; junction bases left unmatched: 10. This CDR3 region has 17 residues. DNA for the CDR3: TGTGCCAGCAGTCCCGAGACAGGGTTTGCCTCCTACAATGAGCAGTTCTTC. It codes for CASSPETGFASYNEQFF.

The J gene is TRBJ2-1, the V gene TRBV10-3; the match to TRBD2 covers 12 bases. The CDR3 has 14 residues. V shed 4 bases and J 7 bases; nucleotides not matched to a gene: 2. Germline V gives CDR1 ENHRY, CDR2 SYGVKD. CDR3 residues: CAISGTSGGNEQFF. The CDR3, as DNA: TGTGCCATCAGTGGAACTAGCGGGGGGAATGAGCAGTTCTTC.

Only a few counts were recorded for this clonotype. This chain joins TRBV5-1 and TRBJ2-2; no firm D call. The CDR3 spans 15 residues. Germline assignment: CDR1 SGHRS and CDR2 YFSETQ. V lost 7 bases to trimming and J lost 6 bases, with 19 bases between them. The CDR3 region is CASWTEPYVAGELFF. CDR3 coding DNA: TGCGCCAGCTGGACGGAGCCTTACGTAGCCGGGGAGCTGTTTTTT.

As regards this clonotype: One end of the junction fails to match germline, which may point to a read error. The chain carries TRBV7-9 and TRBJ1-5; D is uncertain. This CDR3 has 14 amino acids. Germline assignment: CDR1 SEHNR and CDR2 FQNEAQ (reference sequence). CDR3 protein: CASSAVREDQPQHF. For the CDR3, the DNA is TGTGCCAGCAGCGCGGTCCGGGAGGATCAGCCTCAGCATTTT.

This clonotype was observed a few times. The V gene is TRBV4-2, the J gene TRBJ1-6, with D possibly matching TRBD1 (5 bases). The germline V gene encodes CDR1 LGHNA and CDR2 YNFKEQ. V was cut by 3 bases and J by 7 bases, with 22 bases left in between. CDR3 length equals 18 residues. The CDR3 DNA follows: TGTGCCAGCAGCCAGAAGCCGGGACCCTTGGAGAACAATTCACCCCTCCACTTT. Its translation: CASSQKPGPLENNSPLHF.

This chain's CDR3 is CASSHADLTQYF. The CDR3 DNA sequence: TGTGCCAGCAGCCACGCTGACCTCACGCAGTATTTT. This chain links TRBV3-1 with TRBJ2-3; the D is unclear. V lost 3 bases to trimming and J lost 9 bases, with 10 bases between them. The CDR3 is 12 residues long. Per germline, CDR1 LGHDT and CDR2 YNNKEL (reference sequence).

This clonotype has only a few counts. The CDR3 reads CSVEGRAYDRGYSDTQYF. CDR3 bases: TGCAGCGTTGAGGGACGGGCTTACGACAGGGGGTATTCAGATACGCAGTATTTT. The V call is TRBV29-1, the J call TRBJ2-3; 9 nucleotides align to TRBD1. The CDR3 length is 18 residues. Trimming at V came to 3 bases and at J to 4 bases, leaving 17 bases not matched to a gene. CDR1 and CDR2 (germline): SQVTM, ANQGSEA.

This clonotype was detected only a few times. The J gene is TRBJ2-3, the V gene TRBV15, with D hard to call. With 0 bases removed from V and 0 bases from J, the gap between germline ends came to 4 bases. This CDR3 contains 14 residues. Germline loops: CDR1 LNHNV, CDR2 YYDKDF (reference sequence). The CDR3 spells CATSRDGSTDTQYF. The CDR3 nucleotides are TGTGCCACCAGCAGAGATGGAAGCACAGATACGCAGTATTTT.